The T cell receptor beta chain under discussion was sequenced for a study of beta chain features in type 1 diabetes. Germline CDR1 and CDR2: SEHNR and FQNEAQ (reference sequence). Trimming removed 5 bases from V and 1 base from J, with 8 bases in between. This CDR3 is 13 amino acids long. Sequenced material consisted of expressed TCRB transcripts (all of the isolated RNA was reverse transcribed). Some clones are missing from TCRdb's copy, which holds only in-frame ones; the method was immunoSEQ multiplex PCR. Among hundreds of thousands of clones listed, 8% were seen once. This clone occurred many times. Sorting based on CD45RO/CCR7/CD25/CD127/CD95/CD27 separated CD4+ naive, central memory, regulatory and stem cell-like memory cells.

The genes are TRBV7-9 and TRBJ1-1; the D gene is possibly TRBD1 (5 bases). Sequencing was done on a sample of central memory CD4+ T cells from blood. This receptor was taken from a woman under 30 in good health. The chain's CDR3 is CASSVQANTEAFF. For the CDR3, the DNA is TGTGCCAGCAGCGTACAGGCGAACACTGAAGCTTTCTTT.